The sequence of this T cell receptor (beta chain) was determined in a study of T-cell memory formation after mild COVID-19. TCRdb fed the 5' RACE reads into MiXCR, producing one record per CDR3 protein. This sample carries 560,000 or so distinct CDR3 sequences, about 18% of them seen once, and the ten largest clones take about 7.5%. V shed 5 bases and J shed 5 bases, with 16 bases lying between them. The CDR3 consists of 15 residues. The sequencing input was PBMCs or a T cell subset sorted from them (not recorded which). The origin of this receptor is an adult woman who had mild COVID-19 (a few samples of this study predate the infection). Cell type and time point are not known. The chain is built from TRBV12-3 or TRBV12-4 and TRBJ2-1; D is perhaps TRBD1 or TRBD2 (5 bases each). The CDR3 here is CASSPQGDPNNEQFF. In DNA form, the CDR3 reads TGTGCCAGCAGTCCCCAGGGAGATCCCAACAATGAGCAGTTCTTC.